What follows are 22 T cell receptor beta chains derived from one specimen sequenced in a study of graft-versus-host responses after intestinal transplantation. Their specific antigens are unknown. Some clones are missing from TCRdb's copy, which holds only in-frame ones; the method was immunoSEQ multiplex PCR. The data contain roughly 93,000 clones, less than 95% of them singletons. The sample in question was unstimulated CD8+ T cells sorted from spleen or lymph node cells, obtained before transplant. These receptors were taken from a human donor who was the organ donor for an intestinal transplant.

The gene calls are TRBV9 and TRBJ1-3, with 7 bases identical to TRBD1. Germline V lookup: CDR1 SGDLS, CDR2 YYNGEE. J was trimmed by 0 bases and V by 4 bases; bases with no gene match: 4. The CDR3 consists of 15 residues. The DNA of the CDR3 is TGTGCCAGCAGCAGTGGACAGGTCTCTGGAAACACCATATATTTT. Translation gives CASSSGQVSGNTIYF.

The V call is TRBV15, the J call TRBJ1-5; unclear D gene. The CDR3 runs 14 residues. Trimming took off 5 bases at V and 4 bases at J, with 12 bases between the two ends. CDR1 is LNHNV and CDR2 is YYDKDF in the germline V gene (reference sequence). CDR3 region: CATSERRDNQPQHF. Here the CDR3 DNA reads TGTGCCACCAGCGAGAGACGGGATAATCAGCCCCAGCATTTT.

V and J are TRBV7-8 and TRBJ1-1; D not certain. Germline-derived CDR1 and CDR2 are SGHVS and FQNEAQ. The V gene lost 3 bases and the J gene lost 0 bases, with 11 bases spanning the gap. The CDR3 has 15 amino acids. The CDR3 is CASSFNLQMNTEAFF. In DNA form, the CDR3 reads TGTGCCAGCAGCTTCAATTTACAGATGAACACTGAAGCTTTCTTT. The full variable domain, in which reference TRBV7-8 and TRBJ1-1 provide the parts outside the CDR3, is GAGVSQSPRYKVAKRGQDVALRCDPISGHVSLFWYQQALGQGPEFLTYFQNEAQLDKSGLPSDRFFAERPEGSVSTLKIQRTQQEDSAVYLCASSFNLQMNTEAFFGQGTRLTVV.

This CDR3 is CASSLSGQARNEQFF. CDR3 in DNA: TGTGCCAGCAGTTTATCAGGCCAGGCCAGGAATGAGCAGTTCTTC. The chain links TRBV27 to TRBJ2-1; no firm D call. The CDR3 totals 15 residues. Between the trimmed V and J ends, which lost 0 bases and 7 bases, there was a span of 13 bases. CDR1 and CDR2 (germline): MNHEY, SMNVEV (reference sequence).

CDR3 in DNA: TGTGCCAGTTCTCCTCGGAGCAACAATGAGCAGTTCTTC. This codes for CASSPRSNNEQFF. This sequence joins TRBV5-6 and TRBJ2-1; D is ambiguous. V dropped 8 bases and J dropped 5 bases, with 14 bases sitting between them. Germline V gene data show CDR1 as SGHDT and CDR2 as YYEEEE. The CDR3 runs to 13 residues.

The CDR3 loop reads CASSLVGGAADTQYF. Written as DNA, the CDR3 is TGTGCCAGCAGCTTAGTCGGGGGGGCGGCAGATACGCAGTATTTT. The rearrangement links TRBV7-3 to TRBJ2-3; 8 bases fit TRBD2. Trimming removed 2 bases from V and 4 bases from J; junction bases left unmatched: 5. CDR1 and CDR2 from the germline V gene are SGHTA and FQGTGA. This CDR3 is 15 amino acids long. Drawing the rest from reference TRBV7-3 and TRBJ2-3, the complete variable domain is GAGVSQTPSNKVTEKGKYVELRCDPISGHTALYWYRQSLGQGPEFLIYFQGTGAADDSGLPNDRFFAVRPEGSVSTLKIQRTERGDSAVYLCASSLVGGAADTQYFGPGTRLTVL.

The chain links TRBV2 to TRBJ2-6, with 7 bases lining up with TRBD1. Losses at the gene ends were 2 bases for V and 0 bases for J; bases not matched to a gene: 10. CDR3 size: 19 residues. Per the germline V gene, CDR1 is SNHLY and CDR2 is FYNNEI. The CDR3 loop reads CASSELTGALLSGANVLTF. The CDR3 region has the DNA TGTGCCAGCAGTGAATTAACAGGGGCCCTCCTCTCTGGGGCCAACGTCCTGACTTTC.

The chain is built from TRBV4-1 and TRBJ1-2; TRBD1 might be the D (5 bases). The CDR3 has 13 amino acids. Germline V gene data show CDR1 as MGHRA and CDR2 as YSYEKL. V lost 4 bases, J lost 3 bases, and 9 bases lay in between. For the CDR3, the DNA is TGCGCCAGCAGCCCTCAACAGGACTATGGCTACACCTTC. Protein product: CASSPQQDYGYTF.

The chain uses TRBV10-2 and TRBJ1-1, with TRBD1 matching over 10 bases. CDR3 length: 15 amino acids. Germline loops: CDR1 WSHSY, CDR2 SAAADI. After removal of 8 bases from V and 7 bases from J, the junction contained 13 bases not matched to a gene. CDR3 DNA: TGCGCCAGCGGCCGGGGACAGGGGAGGGACCGTGAAGCTTTCTTT. Encoded protein: CASGRGQGRDREAFF.

J is TRBJ1-1 and V is TRBV7-8; 7 nucleotides match TRBD1. There are 16 residues in the CDR3. Germline CDR1 is SGHVS and CDR2 is FQNEAQ. V trimming: 5 bases; J trimming: 1 base; junction bases outside the gene matches: 10. The CDR3 coding sequence is TGTGCCAGCAGCCTCCATCAGGACAGGCCGAACACTGAAGCTTTCTTT. It specifies CASSLHQDRPNTEAFF.

The gene calls are TRBV7-9 and TRBJ2-7; tentative D call: TRBD1 (5 bases). V was clipped by 3 bases and J by 7 bases, with 10 bases between them. The CDR3 is made up of 12 amino acids. Germline-derived CDR1 and CDR2 are SEHNR and FQNEAQ (reference sequence). The CDR3 region has the DNA TGTGCCAGCAGCTTTGGGGCGAGGGAGCAGTACTTC. This sequence encodes CASSFGAREQYF.

V gene TRBV4-3 combines with J gene TRBJ1-2; tentatively, D is TRBD1 (5 bases). This CDR3 region has 13 residues. Germline-derived CDR1 and CDR2 are LGHNA and YSLEER. Between the trimmed V and J ends, which lost 1 base and 7 bases, there was a span of 10 bases. The CDR3 is CASSQGAGFGYTF. For the CDR3, the DNA is TGCGCCAGCAGCCAAGGGGCAGGGTTTGGCTACACCTTC.

The chain links TRBV4-2 to TRBJ1-1; D is possibly TRBD1 (6 bases). The germline V gene has CDR1 LGHNA and CDR2 YNFKEQ. The CDR3 runs 15 residues. The V and J ends lost 1 base and 0 bases respectively, with 9 bases between them. CDR3 amino acids: CASSQVGGVNTEAFF. DNA for the CDR3: TGTGCCAGCAGCCAAGTAGGGGGGGTGAACACTGAAGCTTTCTTT.

This clone was seen a few times. This chain connects TRBV19 to TRBJ1-1; 7 nucleotides agree with TRBD1. Germline V lookup: CDR1 LNHDA, CDR2 SQIVND (reference sequence). V dropped 7 bases and J dropped 0; count of bases not matched to a gene: 5. This CDR3 comprises 14 residues. CDR3 sequence: CASTTGQVNTEAFF. The CDR3 region has the DNA TGTGCCAGTACTACCGGACAGGTGAACACTGAAGCTTTCTTT.

V is TRBV5-1 and J is TRBJ1-1; 8 bases align to TRBD1. V shed 0 bases and J 5 bases; nucleotides not matched to a gene: 6. Per the germline V gene, CDR1 is SGHRS and CDR2 is YFSETQ. The CDR3 is 15 amino acids. The CDR3 reads CASSLGPGGSTEAFF. For the CDR3, the DNA is TGCGCCAGCAGCTTGGGCCCAGGGGGCTCTACTGAAGCTTTCTTT.

In this sample, this clone turned up once. V gene TRBV7-9 combines with J gene TRBJ2-5; 9 bases agree with TRBD1. The DNA matches TRBJ2-7 better at its end, which makes the J call doubtful. Germline CDR1 reads SEHNR; CDR2 reads FQNEAQ (reference sequence). The CDR3 loop spans 15 amino acids. CDR3 loop: CASSSPGQGTNEQYF. The CDR3 DNA is TGTGCCAGCAGCTCACCGGGACAGGGTACCAACGAGCAGTACTTC.

This clone was seen just once. The gene calls are TRBV4-2 and TRBJ1-3; maybe TRBD1 (5 bases). V lost 0 bases, J lost 5 bases, and 11 bases lay in between. The CDR3 sequence is 15 residues long. The germline V gene has CDR1 LGHNA and CDR2 YNFKEQ. This CDR3 is CASSQEGADRNTIYF. CDR3 sequence (DNA): TGTGCCAGCAGCCAAGAAGGGGCAGACCGAAACACCATATATTTT.

The CDR3 protein is CASSDTSTGELFF. Written as DNA, the CDR3 is TGTGCCAGCAGTGACACATCCACCGGGGAGCTGTTTTTT. The V call is TRBV6-1, the J call TRBJ2-2; D unclear. Germline CDR1 MNHNS, CDR2 SASEGT. CDR3 size: 13 residues. Deletions cut 3 bases from V and 4 bases from J, with 6 bases between.

The CDR3, as DNA: TGTGCCAGTAGTATTGGGCGGGGCAGGAATACGCAGTATTTT. Encoded protein: CASSIGRGRNTQYF. The gene calls are TRBV19 and TRBJ2-3; possible D gene TRBD2, 6 bases. The germline V gene has CDR1 LNHDA and CDR2 SQIVND (reference sequence). This CDR3 is built from 14 residues. Trimming removed 3 bases from V and 7 bases from J, with 14 bases in between.

This chain connects TRBV7-9 to TRBJ1-1; D might be TRBD1 (5 bases). Trimming took off 7 bases at V and 2 bases at J, with 11 bases between the two ends. CDR1 and CDR2 from the germline V gene are SEHNR and FQNEAQ (reference sequence). The CDR3 length is 13 residues. CDR3 sequence (DNA): TGTGCCAGCATCCTGACAGTAAACACTGAAGCTTTCTTT. It codes for CASILTVNTEAFF. Full variable domain (remainder filled in from reference TRBV7-9 and TRBJ1-1): DTGVSQNPRHKITKRGQNVTFRCDPISEHNRLYWYRQTLGQGPEFLTYFQNEAQLEKSRLLSDRFSAERPKGSFSTLEIQRTEQGDSAMYLCASILTVNTEAFFGQGTRLTVV.

V gene TRBV7-9 combines with J gene TRBJ1-3; TRBD1 matches at 7 bases. Germline V gene sequence: CDR1 SEHNR, CDR2 FQNEAQ (reference sequence). The trim removed 4 bases at V and 1 base at J, leaving 7 bases unmatched. The CDR3 has 16 residues. The CDR3 DNA reads as TGTGCCAGCAGCTCACTTAGGGGGCCGTCTGGAAACACCATATATTTT. It codes for CASSSLRGPSGNTIYF. The entire variable domain, with the rest obtained from reference TRBV7-9 and TRBJ1-3, is as follows: DTGVSQNPRHKITKRGQNVTFRCDPISEHNRLYWYRQTLGQGPEFLTYFQNEAQLEKSRLLSDRFSAERPKGSFSTLEIQRTEQGDSAMYLCASSSLRGPSGNTIYFGEGSWLTVV.

This clone was counted a few times. The V gene is TRBV19, the J gene TRBJ2-7, with TRBD1 matching over 8 bases. The germline gives CDR1 LNHDA, CDR2 SQIVND (reference sequence). This CDR3 contains 14 residues. With V trimmed by 6 bases and J by 0 bases, 4 bases remained unmatched. The CDR3 DNA is TGTGCCAGTAGCCGACAGGGGCCCTCCTACGAGCAGTACTTC. Its translation: CASSRQGPSYEQYF.